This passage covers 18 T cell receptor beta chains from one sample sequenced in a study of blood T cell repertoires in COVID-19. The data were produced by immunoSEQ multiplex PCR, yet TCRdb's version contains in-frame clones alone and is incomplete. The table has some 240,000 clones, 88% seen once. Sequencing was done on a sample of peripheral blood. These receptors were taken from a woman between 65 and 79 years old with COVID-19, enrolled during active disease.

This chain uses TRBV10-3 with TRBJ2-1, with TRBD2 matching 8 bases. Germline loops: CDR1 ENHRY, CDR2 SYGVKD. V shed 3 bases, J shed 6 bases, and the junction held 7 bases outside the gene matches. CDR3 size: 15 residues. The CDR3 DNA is TGTGCCATCAGTGATCGGGCGGGAGGAATCAATGAGCAGTTCTTC. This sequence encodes CAISDRAGGINEQFF.

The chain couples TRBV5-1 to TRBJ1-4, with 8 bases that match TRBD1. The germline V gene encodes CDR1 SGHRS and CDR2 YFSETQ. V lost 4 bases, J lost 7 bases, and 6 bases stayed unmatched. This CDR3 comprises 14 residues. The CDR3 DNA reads TGCGCCAGCAGCCCTGGACAGGGTTTTGAAAAACTGTTTTTT. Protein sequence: CASSPGQGFEKLFF.

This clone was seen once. Here the CDR3 DNA reads TGTGCCAGCTCACCCGGGACAGGGAATAATTCACCCCTCCACTTT. Its protein product is CASSPGTGNNSPLHF. The chain has TRBV18 and TRBJ1-6; 9 positions match TRBD1. The V segment lost 3 bases and the J segment 5 bases; nucleotides outside the gene matches: 2. The CDR3 runs to 15 residues. Germline V gene lookup returns CDR1 KGHSH and CDR2 LQKENI.

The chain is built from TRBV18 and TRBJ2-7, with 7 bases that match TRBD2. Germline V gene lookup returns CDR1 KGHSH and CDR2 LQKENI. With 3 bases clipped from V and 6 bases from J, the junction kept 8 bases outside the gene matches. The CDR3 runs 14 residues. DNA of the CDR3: TGTGCCAGCTCACCGGGGGGAGGGGCGAGCGAGCAGTACTTC. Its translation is CASSPGGGASEQYF. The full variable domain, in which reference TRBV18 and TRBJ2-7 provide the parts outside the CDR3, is NAGVMQNPRHLVRRRGQEARLRCSPMKGHSHVYWYRQLPEEGLKFMVYLQKENIIDESGMPKERFSAEFPKEGPSILRIQQVVRGDSAAYFCASSPGGGASEQYFGPGTRLTVT.

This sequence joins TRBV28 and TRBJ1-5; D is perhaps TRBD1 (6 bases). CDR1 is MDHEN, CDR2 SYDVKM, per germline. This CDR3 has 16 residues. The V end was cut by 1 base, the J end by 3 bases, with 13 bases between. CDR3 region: CASSLLQAGDNQPQHF. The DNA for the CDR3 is TGTGCCAGCAGTTTATTGCAGGCAGGGGACAATCAGCCCCAGCATTTT.

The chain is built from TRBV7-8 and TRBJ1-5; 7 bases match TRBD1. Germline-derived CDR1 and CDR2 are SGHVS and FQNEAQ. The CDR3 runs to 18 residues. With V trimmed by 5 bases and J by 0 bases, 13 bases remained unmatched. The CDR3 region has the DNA TGTGCCAGCAGCATCGGAAAAGGGACAGTGAATAGCAATCAGCCCCAGCATTTT. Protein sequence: CASSIGKGTVNSNQPQHF.

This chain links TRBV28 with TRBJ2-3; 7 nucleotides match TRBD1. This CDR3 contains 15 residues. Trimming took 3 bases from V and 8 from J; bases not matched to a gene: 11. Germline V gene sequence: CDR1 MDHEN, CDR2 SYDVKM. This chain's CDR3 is CASSFQPDSGGTQYF. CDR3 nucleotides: TGTGCCAGCAGTTTCCAACCCGACTCAGGGGGTACGCAGTATTTT.

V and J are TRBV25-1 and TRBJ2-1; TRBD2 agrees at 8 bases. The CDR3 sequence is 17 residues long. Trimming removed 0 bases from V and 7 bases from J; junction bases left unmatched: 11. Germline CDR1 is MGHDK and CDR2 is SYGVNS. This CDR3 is CASSEYVEREPGNEQFF. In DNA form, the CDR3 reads TGTGCCAGCAGTGAATACGTTGAGCGGGAGCCTGGGAATGAGCAGTTCTTC. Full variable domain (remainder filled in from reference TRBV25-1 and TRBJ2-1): EADIYQTPRYLVIGTGKKITLECSQTMGHDKMYWYQQDPGMELHLIHYSYGVNSTEKGDLSSESTVSRIRTEHFPLTLESARPSHTSQYLCASSEYVEREPGNEQFFGPGTRLTVL.

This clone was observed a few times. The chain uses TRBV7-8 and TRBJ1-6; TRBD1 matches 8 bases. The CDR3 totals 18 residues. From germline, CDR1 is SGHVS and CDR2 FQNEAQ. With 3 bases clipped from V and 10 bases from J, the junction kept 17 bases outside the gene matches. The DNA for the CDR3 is TGTGCCAGCAGCTTTAGTCGTCAGGGGGCTTTGTACCTGTCACCCCTCCACTTT. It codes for CASSFSRQGALYLSPLHF.

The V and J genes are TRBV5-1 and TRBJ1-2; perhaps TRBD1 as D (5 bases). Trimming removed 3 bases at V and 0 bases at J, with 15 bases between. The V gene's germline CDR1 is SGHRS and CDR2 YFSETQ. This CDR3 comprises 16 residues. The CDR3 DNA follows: TGCGCCAGCAGCTCGAGAAGACAGTTTTCTAACTATGGCTACACCTTC. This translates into CASSSRRQFSNYGYTF.

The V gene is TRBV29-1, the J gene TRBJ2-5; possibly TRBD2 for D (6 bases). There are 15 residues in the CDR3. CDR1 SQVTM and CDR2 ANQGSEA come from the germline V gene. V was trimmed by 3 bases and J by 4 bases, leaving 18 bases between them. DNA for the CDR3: TGCAGCGTTGACCAGGGACTCCGGCCTCGAGAGACCCAGTACTTC. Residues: CSVDQGLRPRETQYF. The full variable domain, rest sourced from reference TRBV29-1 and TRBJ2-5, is SAVISQKPSRDICQRGTSLTIQCQVDSQVTMMFWYRQQPGQSLTLIATANQGSEATYESGFVIDKFPISRPNLTFSTLTVSNMSPEDSSIYLCSVDQGLRPRETQYFGPGTRLLVL.

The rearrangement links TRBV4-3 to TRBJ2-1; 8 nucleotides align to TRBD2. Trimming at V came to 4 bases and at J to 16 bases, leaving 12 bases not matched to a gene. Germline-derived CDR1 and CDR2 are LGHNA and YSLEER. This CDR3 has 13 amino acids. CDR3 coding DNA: TGCGCCAGCAGCCTCGAACTTAGCGGGAAGGCTTTCTTC. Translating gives CASSLELSGKAFF.

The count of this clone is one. Here the CDR3 reads CAIGTSETPYEQYF. The CDR3 DNA reads as TGTGCCATTGGGACTAGCGAGACCCCCTACGAGCAGTACTTC. The chain recombines TRBV6-5 with TRBJ2-7; 10 nucleotides line up with TRBD2. V lost 10 bases and J lost 2; bases outside the gene matches: 8. Germline-derived CDR1 and CDR2 are MNHEY and SVGAGI. The CDR3 is 14 residues long.

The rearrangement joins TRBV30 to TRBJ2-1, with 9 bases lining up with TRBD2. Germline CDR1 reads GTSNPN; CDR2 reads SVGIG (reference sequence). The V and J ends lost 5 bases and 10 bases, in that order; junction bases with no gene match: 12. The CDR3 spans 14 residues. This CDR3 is CAWDQTSGEGEQFF. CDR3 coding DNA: TGTGCCTGGGACCAGACTAGCGGCGAGGGCGAGCAGTTCTTC.

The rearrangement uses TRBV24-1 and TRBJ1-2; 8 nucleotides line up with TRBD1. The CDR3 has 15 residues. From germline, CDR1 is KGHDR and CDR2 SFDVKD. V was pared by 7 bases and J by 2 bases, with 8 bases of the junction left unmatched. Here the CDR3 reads CATSNYDRGNYGYTF. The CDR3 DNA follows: TGTGCCACCAGCAATTACGACAGGGGAAACTATGGCTACACCTTC.

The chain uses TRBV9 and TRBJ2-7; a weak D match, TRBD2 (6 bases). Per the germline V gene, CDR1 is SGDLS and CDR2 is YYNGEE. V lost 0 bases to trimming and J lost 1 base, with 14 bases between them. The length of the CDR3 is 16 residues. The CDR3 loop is CASSVAPLALSYEQYF. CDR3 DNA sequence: TGTGCCAGCAGCGTAGCCCCACTAGCCCTGTCCTACGAGCAGTACTTC. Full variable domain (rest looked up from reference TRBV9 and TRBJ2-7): DSGVTQTPKHLITATGQRVTLRCSPRSGDLSVYWYQQSLDQGLQFLIQYYNGEERAKGNILERFSAQQFPDLHSELNLSSLELGDSALYFCASSVAPLALSYEQYFGPGTRLTVT.

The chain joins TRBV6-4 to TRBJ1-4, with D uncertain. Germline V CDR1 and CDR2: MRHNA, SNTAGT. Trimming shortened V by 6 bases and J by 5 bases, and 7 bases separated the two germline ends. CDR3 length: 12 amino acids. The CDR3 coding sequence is TGTGCCAGCAGAGCACCAAATGAAAAACTGTTTTTT. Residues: CASRAPNEKLFF.

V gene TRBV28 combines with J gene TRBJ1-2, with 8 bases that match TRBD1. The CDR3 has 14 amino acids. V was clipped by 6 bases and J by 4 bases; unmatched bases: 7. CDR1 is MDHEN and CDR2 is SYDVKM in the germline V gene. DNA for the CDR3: TGTGCCAGCAGCCGGACAGGGAACGGCTATGGCTACACCTTC. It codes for CASSRTGNGYGYTF.